The present T cell receptor (beta chain) was sequenced within a study of blood T cell repertoires in COVID-19. In the study's own analysis: Quantification of nucleated cells was approximated via reference gene primer amplification. Some clones are missing from TCRdb's copy, which holds only in-frame ones; the method was immunoSEQ multiplex PCR. V and J calls and clone size are given by that table; D and trimming were obtained from the DNA. The repertoire consists of 190,000 or so clones, with roughly 94% occurring once and the leading ten covering approximately 0.69%. Followed over time, Seattle patients had been enrolled while infection was active. Sequencing was performed on peripheral blood. The receptor was derived from a man between 25 and 39 years old with COVID-19, enrolled during active disease.

The CDR3 region has the DNA TGTGCTAGTGGTCCCCTCAGGGACAGGCCTGAAAAACTGTTTTTT. It is translated as CASGPLRDRPEKLFF. This chain uses TRBV12-5 with TRBJ1-4, with 8 bases matching TRBD1. The CDR3 spans 15 residues. Trimming cost V 5 bases and J 7 bases; bases outside gene matches: 9. Germline V gives CDR1 LGHNT, CDR2 FRNRAP.